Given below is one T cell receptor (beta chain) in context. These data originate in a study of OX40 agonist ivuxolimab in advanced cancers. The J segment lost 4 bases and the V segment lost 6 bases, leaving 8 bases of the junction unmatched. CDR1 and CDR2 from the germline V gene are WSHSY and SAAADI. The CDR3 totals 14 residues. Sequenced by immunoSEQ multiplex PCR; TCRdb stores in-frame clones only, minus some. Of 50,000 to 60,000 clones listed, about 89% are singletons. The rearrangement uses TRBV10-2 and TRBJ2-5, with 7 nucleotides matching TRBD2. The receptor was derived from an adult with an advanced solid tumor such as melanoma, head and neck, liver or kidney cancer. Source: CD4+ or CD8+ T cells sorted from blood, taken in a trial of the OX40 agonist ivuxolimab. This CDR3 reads CASRGDYTTETQYF. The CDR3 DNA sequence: TGCGCCAGCAGGGGGGACTACACAACAGAGACCCAGTACTTC.